This entry features one T cell receptor (beta chain) sequence. This entry belongs to a study of shared clonotypes between healthy human individuals. The V segment lost 5 bases and the J segment 1 base; nucleotides outside the gene matches: 4. CDR3 length: 15 amino acids. CDR1 is SSHAT and CDR2 is FNYEAQ in the germline V gene (reference sequence). Profiled with immunoSEQ multiplex PCR; TCRdb holds only in-frame clones, not every one. The data contain some 470,000 clones, about 82% of them singletons. V is TRBV7-7 and J is TRBJ2-2, with 7 bases aligning to TRBD2. The receptor's source is a woman aged 40 to 50 in good health. Some clones in this sample may be carry-over from other donors' samples. Sequences were obtained from PBMCs. The CDR3 region is CASSALAENTGELFF. The CDR3 region has the DNA TGTGCCAGCAGCGCCCTAGCGGAGAACACCGGGGAGCTGTTTTTT.